A selection of T cell receptor beta chains follows, all from one sample in a study of T cell repertoires in cytomegalovirus infection. A single record per CDR3 protein comes from TCRdb applying MiXCR to the reads. Found here are about 360,000 distinct CDR3 sequences, 15% to 20% of them singletons; the top ten hold approximately 8%. Sequencing was performed on PBMCs. Receptors were obtained from a human donor in good health (CMV status not recorded). Some clones in this sample may be carry-over from other donors' samples. Both conserved end residues are part of each CDR3.

j_call | cdr3_length | v_call | cdr3_aa
TRBJ1-1 | 13 | TRBV28 | CASRKWRNTEAFF
TRBJ2-4 | 18 | TRBV3-1 | CASSHSFRDQAAKNIQYF
TRBJ2-7 | 12 | TRBV29-1 | CSVVRDSYEQYF
TRBJ2-7 | 13 | TRBV20-1 | CSALRGESYEQYF
TRBJ1-4 | 15 | TRBV12-3/TRBV12-4 | CAGSFGPAGGEKLFF
TRBJ2-7 | 15 | TRBV27 | CASSSRLAQIYEQYF
TRBJ1-4 | 12 | TRBV19 | CASRSADEKLFF
TRBJ2-3 | 14 | TRBV7-2 | CASTLMDSTDTQYF
TRBJ2-3 | 17 | TRBV7-2 | CASSPPSSGRWTDTQYF
TRBJ2-5 | 16 | TRBV5-1 | CASSLLGTSGEETQYF
TRBJ2-7 | 14 | TRBV10-3 | CAISGTASSYEQYF
TRBJ2-7 | 14 | TRBV7-2 | CASSLQGAYGEQYF
TRBJ1-5 | 14 | TRBV12-3/TRBV12-4 | CASRGESSNQPQHF
TRBJ2-3 | 15 | TRBV6-6 | CASSKIGQGTDTQYF
TRBJ2-1 | 14 | TRBV2 | CASSPTRGGNEQFF
TRBJ2-1 | 15 | TRBV6-1 | CASRRTSGRFNEQFF
TRBJ2-3 | 17 | TRBV6-1 | CASIPRQAGFISDTQYF
TRBJ2-7 | 15 | TRBV7-6 | CASTSEASGAYEQYF
TRBJ2-5 | 14 | TRBV7-2 | CASIGRRAEETQYF
TRBJ1-6 | 16 | TRBV19 | CASRRISGQGASPLHF
TRBJ1-2 | 13 | TRBV20-1 | CSAIRGPSYGYTF
TRBJ2-3 | 16 | TRBV20-1 | CSAGRLAGGKEDTQYF
TRBJ2-7 | 14 | TRBV7-2 | CASSLVLRGYEQYF
TRBJ2-1 | 15 | TRBV5-1 | CASSLRESSYNEQFF
TRBJ2-7 | 14 | TRBV11-2 | CASSMGLAGPGLTF
TRBJ2-5 | 14 | TRBV20-1 | CSARKDRQQETQYF
TRBJ2-3 | 15 | TRBV7-2 | CASSLRTSGRATQYF
TRBJ1-1 | 13 | TRBV5-1 | CASSLSVRDEAFF
TRBJ2-1 | 12 | TRBV7-9 | CAGRDRYNEQFF
TRBJ2-7 | 13 | TRBV20-1 | CSAQREAHYEQYF
TRBJ2-3 | 11 | TRBV2 | CASRAEDTQYF
TRBJ1-5 | 15 | TRBV7-6 | CASSGGPEANQPQHF
TRBJ2-7 | 15 | TRBV7-9 | CASSRGQGPTYEQYF
TRBJ1-1 | 17 | TRBV4-3 | CASSQDREAKGGTEAFF
TRBJ2-7 | 13 | TRBV9 | CASSVAWDYEQYF
TRBJ2-1 | 16 | TRBV20-1 | CSASSGRGGSYNEQFF
TRBJ1-1 | 13 | TRBV30 | CAWSRLSNTEAFF
TRBJ2-3 | 14 | TRBV6-2/TRBV6-3 | CASSRQGATDTQYF
TRBJ2-3 | 15 | TRBV6-5 | CASSYTGGRGDTQYF
TRBJ1-3 | 16 | TRBV20-1 | CSARRTGGLSGNTIYF
TRBJ2-1 | 19 | TRBV7-9 | CASSSGQGVRAGTYNEQFF
TRBJ2-7 | 14 | TRBV6-1 | CASSSVNRNYEQYF
TRBJ1-5 | 18 | TRBV18 | CASSPPLSSIGLNQPQHF
TRBJ2-5 | 14 | TRBV7-9 | CASSSLDPGETQYF
TRBJ2-3 | 14 | TRBV2 | CASNNRGGTDTQYF
TRBJ1-3 | 14 | TRBV19 | CASSTTGDGNTIYF
TRBJ2-1 | 14 | TRBV7-2 | CASSLLGTKNEQFF
TRBJ2-3 | 16 | TRBV12-3/TRBV12-4 | CASSRTLAGSTDTQYF
TRBJ1-2 | 14 | TRBV7-2 | CASSLGEGNYGYTF
TRBJ1-1 | 14 | TRBV12-3/TRBV12-4 | CASRAGLPNTEAFF
TRBJ1-2 | 14 | TRBV7-9 | CASSPRIGNYGYTF
TRBJ1-5 | 15 | TRBV5-5 | CASSLGDYSNQPQHF
TRBJ2-7 | 16 | TRBV7-6 | CASSLGLAGVVYEQYF
TRBJ1-1 | 16 | TRBV7-9 | CASSPTRIGPNTEAFF
TRBJ2-7 | 12 | TRBV29-1 | CSVEGTGAEQYF